The source of this T cell receptor beta chain is a study of read filtering for tumor transcriptome and immune sequencing. CDR1 is SGDLS, CDR2 YYNGEE, per germline. V dropped 0 bases and J dropped 3 bases, with 11 bases sitting between them. CDR3 size: 15 residues. With regard to this clonotype: The antigen is unknown.

From about 0.4 ug of RNA, a library with molecular barcoded alpha/delta and beta/gamma adaptors was made. TCRdb used MiXCR to reprocess the reads, holding one entry per CDR3 protein. This table has some 140,000 distinct CDR3 sequences, less than 15% appearing once. The study's findings and limits: IR-seq and RNA-seq agreed better without single-read clonotypes. The CD138-negative fraction was mixed bone marrow immune cells, not pure T cells.

Sequencing used a population of CD138-negative cells sorted from bone marrow. The sequence was collected from a donor at least 40 years old with multiple myeloma. V gene TRBV9 combines with J gene TRBJ2-3; TRBD1 might be the D (5 bases). The CDR3 sequence: CASSVASGFTDTQYF. CDR3 sequence (DNA): TGTGCCAGCAGCGTAGCTTCAGGGTTTACAGATACGCAGTATTTT.